Below are 2 T cell receptor beta chains sequenced from a single sample in a study of control samples from healthy donors and cancer patients. Repertoires were generated with immunoSEQ multiplex PCR, while TCRdb's copy carries only in-frame clones and drops some. The sample shows 75,000 to 80,000 clones, 89% of them seen only once. The specimen was PBMCs. The receptors here all came from a woman aged 50 to 60 with colorectal cancer.

This rearrangement joins TRBV6-2 or TRBV6-3 to TRBJ1-2; D possibly corresponds to TRBD1 (5 bases). V dropped 4 bases and J dropped 0 bases, with 15 bases sitting between them. Germline V gives CDR1 MNHEY, CDR2 SVGEGT. CDR3 length equals 16 residues. In DNA, the CDR3 is TGTGCCAGCAGTTCTGGATCACTGACAGCTAACTATGGCTACACCTTC. As protein: CASSSGSLTANYGYTF.

This chain uses TRBV18 with TRBJ1-1; D gene ambiguous. There are 14 residues in the CDR3. Looked up from germline, CDR1 is KGHSH and CDR2 is LQKENI. The ends were cut back, 6 bases at V and 0 bases at J, with 11 bases in the middle. This CDR3 reads CASSWGVMNTEAFF. The CDR3 DNA sequence: TGTGCCAGCTCCTGGGGAGTGATGAACACTGAAGCTTTCTTT. Using reference TRBV18 and TRBJ1-1 for the parts outside the CDR3, the full variable domain is NAGVMQNPRHLVRRRGQEARLRCSPMKGHSHVYWYRQLPEEGLKFMVYLQKENIIDESGMPKERFSAEFPKEGPSILRIQQVVRGDSAAYFCASSWGVMNTEAFFGQGTRLTVV.